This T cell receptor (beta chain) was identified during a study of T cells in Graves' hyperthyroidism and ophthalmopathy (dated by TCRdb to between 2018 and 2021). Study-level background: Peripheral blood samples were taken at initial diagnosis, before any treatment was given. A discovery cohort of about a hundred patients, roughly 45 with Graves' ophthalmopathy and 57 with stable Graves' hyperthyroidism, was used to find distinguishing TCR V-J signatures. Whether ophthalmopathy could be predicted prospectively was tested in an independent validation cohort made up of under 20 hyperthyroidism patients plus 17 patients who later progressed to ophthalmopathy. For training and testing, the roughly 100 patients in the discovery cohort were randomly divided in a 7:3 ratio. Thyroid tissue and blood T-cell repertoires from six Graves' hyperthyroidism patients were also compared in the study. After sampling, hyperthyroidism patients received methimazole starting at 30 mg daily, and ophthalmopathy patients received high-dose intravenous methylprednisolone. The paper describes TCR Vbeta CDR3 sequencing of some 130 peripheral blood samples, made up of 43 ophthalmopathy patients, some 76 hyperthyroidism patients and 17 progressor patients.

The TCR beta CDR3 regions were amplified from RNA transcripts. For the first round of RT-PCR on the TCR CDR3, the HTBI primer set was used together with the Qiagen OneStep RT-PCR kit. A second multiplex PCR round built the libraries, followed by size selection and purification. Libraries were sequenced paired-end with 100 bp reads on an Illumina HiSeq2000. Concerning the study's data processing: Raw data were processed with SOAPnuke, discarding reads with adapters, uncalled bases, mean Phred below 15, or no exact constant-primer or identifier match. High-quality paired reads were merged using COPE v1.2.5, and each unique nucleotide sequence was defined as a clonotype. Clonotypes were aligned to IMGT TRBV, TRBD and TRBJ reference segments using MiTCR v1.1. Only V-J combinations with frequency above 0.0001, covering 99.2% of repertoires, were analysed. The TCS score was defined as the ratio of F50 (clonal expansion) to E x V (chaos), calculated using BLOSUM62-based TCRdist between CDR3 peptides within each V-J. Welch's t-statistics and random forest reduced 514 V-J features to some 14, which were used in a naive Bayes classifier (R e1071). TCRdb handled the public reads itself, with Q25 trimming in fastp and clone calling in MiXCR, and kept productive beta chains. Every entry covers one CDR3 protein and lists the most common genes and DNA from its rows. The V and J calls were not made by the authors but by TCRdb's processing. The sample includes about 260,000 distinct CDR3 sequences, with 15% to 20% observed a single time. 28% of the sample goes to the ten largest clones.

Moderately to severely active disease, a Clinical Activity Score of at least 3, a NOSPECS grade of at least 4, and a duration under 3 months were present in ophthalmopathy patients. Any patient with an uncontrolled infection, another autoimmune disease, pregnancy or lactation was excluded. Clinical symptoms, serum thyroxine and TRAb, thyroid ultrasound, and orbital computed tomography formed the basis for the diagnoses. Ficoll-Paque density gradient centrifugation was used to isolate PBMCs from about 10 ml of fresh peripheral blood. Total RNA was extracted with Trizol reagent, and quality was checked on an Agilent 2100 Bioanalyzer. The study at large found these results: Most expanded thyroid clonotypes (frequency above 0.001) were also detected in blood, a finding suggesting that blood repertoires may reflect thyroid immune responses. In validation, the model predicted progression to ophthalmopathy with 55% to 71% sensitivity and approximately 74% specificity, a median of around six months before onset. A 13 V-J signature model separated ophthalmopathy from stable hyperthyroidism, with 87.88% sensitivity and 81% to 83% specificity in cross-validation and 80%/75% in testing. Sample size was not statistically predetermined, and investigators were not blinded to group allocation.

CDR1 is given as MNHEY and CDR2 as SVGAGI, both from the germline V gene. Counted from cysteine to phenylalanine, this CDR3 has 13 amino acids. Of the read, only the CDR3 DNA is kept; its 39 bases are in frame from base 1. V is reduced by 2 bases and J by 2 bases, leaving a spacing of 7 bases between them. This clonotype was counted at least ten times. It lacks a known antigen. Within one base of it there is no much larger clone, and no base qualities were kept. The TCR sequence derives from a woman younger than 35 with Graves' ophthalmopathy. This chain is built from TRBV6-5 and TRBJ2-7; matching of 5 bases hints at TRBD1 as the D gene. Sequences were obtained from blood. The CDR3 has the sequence CASSYGRAYEQYF. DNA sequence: TGTGCCAGCAGTTACGGCAGGGCCTACGAGCAGTACTTC.